This passage covers 31 T cell receptor beta chains from one sample sequenced in a study of blood T cell repertoires in COVID-19. Repertoires were generated with immunoSEQ multiplex PCR, while TCRdb's copy carries only in-frame clones and drops some. The sample holds over 85,000 clones, more than 90% seen once. Specimen: peripheral blood. The origin of the receptors is a woman aged 45-65 years with COVID-19, enrolled during active disease.

J is TRBJ2-1 and V is TRBV10-3; maybe TRBD2 (7 bases). Germline CDR1 reads ENHRY; CDR2 reads SYGVKD. Trimming took 6 bases from V and 9 from J, leaving 12 bases between them. This CDR3 contains 12 residues. The CDR3 loop is CAIRARGGEQFF. In nucleotides, the CDR3 is TGTGCCATCAGAGCTAGGGGGGGTGAGCAGTTCTTC.

The chain carries TRBV5-1 and TRBJ1-6; tentative D call: TRBD1 (5 bases). V lost 7 bases, J lost 13 bases, and 15 bases lay in between. CDR3 length equals 12 residues. Germline V CDR1 and CDR2: SGHRS, YFSETQ. CDR3 in amino acids: CASVTREGPLHF. CDR3 nucleotide sequence: TGCGCCAGCGTCACCAGGGAGGGGCCCCTCCACTTT.

The chain has TRBV9 and TRBJ2-3; TRBD2 matches 10 bases. The CDR3 loop spans 13 amino acids. The V gene's germline CDR1 is SGDLS and CDR2 YYNGEE. J was trimmed by 5 bases and V by 7 bases; bases with no gene match: 4. The CDR3 loop reads CASSSGGVDTQYF. The CDR3 nucleotides read TGTGCCAGCTCGAGCGGGGGGGTAGATACGCAGTATTTT.

J is TRBJ1-5 and V is TRBV10-3; 7 nucleotides agree with TRBD1. J lost 1 base, V lost 6 bases, and 0 bases had no gene match. Germline assignment: CDR1 ENHRY and CDR2 SYGVKD. The CDR3 is 13 residues long. The chain's CDR3 is CAIRGQSNQPQHF. DNA of the CDR3: TGTGCCATCAGGGGACAGAGCAATCAGCCCCAGCATTTT.

The chain is built from TRBV20-1 and TRBJ1-4; tentatively, D is TRBD1 (5 bases). This CDR3 region has 10 residues. The germline V and J ends were trimmed by 6 bases and 6 bases, with 5 bases remaining between them. CDR1 DFQATT and CDR2 SNEGSKA come from the germline V gene (reference sequence). The CDR3 protein is CSAQDEKLFF. CDR3 nucleotides: TGCAGTGCACAGGATGAAAAACTGTTTTTT.

The chain carries TRBV27 and TRBJ2-3, with D maybe TRBD1 (5 bases). Trimming cost V 3 bases and J 0 bases, with 10 bases left between them. The CDR3 totals 15 residues. Germline V lookup: CDR1 MNHEY, CDR2 SMNVEV (reference sequence). The CDR3 DNA follows: TGTGCCAGCAGTTTTAGGGCAGGGAGCACAGATACGCAGTATTTT. Translated: CASSFRAGSTDTQYF.

CDR3 region: CASRGANRGGYTF. DNA of the CDR3: TGTGCCAGCAGGGGGGCCAACAGGGGCGGCTACACCTTC. V and J are TRBV7-9 and TRBJ1-2; 7 bases align to TRBD1. Germline V CDR1 and CDR2: SEHNR, FQNEAQ (reference sequence). The CDR3 runs to 13 residues. The trim removed 6 bases at V and 8 bases at J, leaving 9 bases unmatched. The full variable domain, its missing parts supplied by reference TRBV7-9 and TRBJ1-2, is DTGVSQNPRHKITKRGQNVTFRCDPISEHNRLYWYRQTLGQGPEFLTYFQNEAQLEKSRLLSDRFSAERPKGSFSTLEIQRTEQGDSAMYLCASRGANRGGYTFGSGTRLTVV.

This chain uses TRBV19 with TRBJ1-4, with TRBD1 matching over 8 bases. This CDR3 is 15 amino acids long. CDR1 and CDR2 from the germline V gene are LNHDA and SQIVND (reference sequence). The ends lost 4 bases at V and 7 bases at J; junction bases unmatched: 8. In DNA, the CDR3 is TGTGCCAGTAGTACGGGACAGGATATCGGTGAAAAACTGTTTTTT. It encodes CASSTGQDIGEKLFF. Drawing the rest from reference TRBV19 and TRBJ1-4, the complete variable domain is DGGITQSPKYLFRKEGQNVTLSCEQNLNHDAMYWYRQDPGQGLRLIYYSQIVNDFQKGDIAEGYSVSREKKESFPLTVTSAQKNPTAFYLCASSTGQDIGEKLFFGSGTQLSVL.

The chain has TRBV12-3 or TRBV12-4 and TRBJ1-1; D not resolved. This CDR3 region has 13 residues. The ends were cut back, 8 bases at V and 1 base at J, with 11 bases in the middle. The CDR3 sequence: CASGDHGNTEAFF. CDR3 DNA sequence: TGTGCCAGCGGAGACCATGGGAACACTGAAGCTTTCTTT.

This clone was recorded a few times. J is TRBJ2-7 and V is TRBV19; no reliable D call. CDR1 is LNHDA and CDR2 is SQIVND in the germline V gene (reference sequence). V shed 5 bases and J shed 0 bases, with 17 bases lying between them. The CDR3 loop spans 16 amino acids. For the CDR3, the DNA is TGTGCCAGTAGTTCTCGCTCTAGACCGAGCTCCTACGAGCAGTACGTC. As protein: CASSSRSRPSSYEQYV.

J is TRBJ1-1 and V is TRBV5-1; no clear D. The length of the CDR3 is 16 residues. The V gene lost 3 bases and the J gene lost 0 bases, with 15 bases spanning the gap. Germline values: CDR1 SGHRS, CDR2 YFSETQ. CDR3 DNA sequence: TGCGCCAGCAGCTCGCAGTTCGCGGGCCTGAACACTGAAGCTTTCTTT. Encoded protein: CASSSQFAGLNTEAFF.

The CDR3 region has the DNA TGTGCCAGCAGTGAAGGGGCAATAGAAACCTACGAGCAGTACGTC. Translation: CASSEGAIETYEQYV. The chain combines TRBV6-1 with TRBJ2-7; D gene uncertain. V gave up 1 base and J gave up 2 bases, with 12 bases separating them. Per germline, CDR1 MNHNS and CDR2 SASEGT. The CDR3 covers 15 residues.

J is TRBJ1-6 and V is TRBV2, with 7 bases aligning to TRBD1. This CDR3 has 18 residues. Germline V gives CDR1 SNHLY, CDR2 FYNNEI. The V segment lost 0 bases and the J segment 6 bases; nucleotides outside the gene matches: 11. The CDR3: CASSEALSNRGSNSPLHF. In DNA form, the CDR3 reads TGTGCCAGCAGTGAAGCGCTTTCCAACAGGGGTAGTAATTCACCCCTCCACTTT.

This clone was seen just once. The V gene is TRBV5-4, the J gene TRBJ2-3; possibly TRBD2 for D (5 bases). From germline, CDR1 is SGHNT and CDR2 YYREEE (reference sequence). The CDR3 has 14 amino acids. V lost 4 bases and J lost 6, with 15 bases in between. The CDR3 DNA follows: TGTGCCAGCAGCCGGCAACTAGGGTCGGATACGCAGTATTTT. Translation: CASSRQLGSDTQYF. The full variable domain, its missing parts supplied by reference TRBV5-4 and TRBJ2-3, is ETGVTQSPTHLIKTRGQQVTLRCSSQSGHNTVSWYQQALGQGPQFIFQYYREEENGRGNFPPRFSGLQFPNYSSELNVNALELDDSALYLCASSRQLGSDTQYFGPGTRLTVL.

The chain uses TRBV13 and TRBJ2-5; 8 bases fit TRBD1. Germline V gene lookup returns CDR1 PRHDT and CDR2 FYEKMQ (reference sequence). This CDR3 region has 15 residues. J gave up 5 bases and V 0 bases, and 5 bases lay outside the gene matches. CDR3: CASSLGRTGKETQYF. The CDR3 region has the DNA TGTGCCAGCAGCTTAGGGCGGACAGGGAAGGAGACCCAGTACTTC. The complete variable domain, with remaining parts taken from reference TRBV13 and TRBJ2-5, reads AAGVIQSPRHLIKEKRETATLKCYPIPRHDTVYWYQQGPGQDPQFLISFYEKMQSDKGSIPDRFSAQQFSDYHSELNMSSLELGDSALYFCASSLGRTGKETQYFGPGTRLLVL.

A few counts support this clone. The chain has TRBV5-6 and TRBJ1-6; tentatively, D is TRBD1 (5 bases). The CDR3 is 17 amino acids. Trimming took 2 bases from V and 0 from J, leaving 12 bases between them. Germline CDR1 SGHDT, CDR2 YYEEEE. The DNA for the CDR3 is TGTGCCAGCAGCTTCGACAGTGCAAGCTCCTATAATTCACCCCTCCACTTT. Translating it yields CASSFDSASSYNSPLHF. The variable domain in full, with the rest retrieved from reference TRBV5-6 and TRBJ1-6, is DAGVTQSPTHLIKTRGQQVTLRCSPKSGHDTVSWYQQALGQGPQFIFQYYEEEERQRGNFPDRFSGHQFPNYSSELNVNALLLGDSALYLCASSFDSASSYNSPLHFGNGTRLTVT.

This clone was seen only a few times. The chain joins TRBV13 to TRBJ1-1; 8 nucleotides line up with TRBD1. Trimming took 7 bases from V and 1 from J; bases not matched to a gene: 8. CDR1 is PRHDT, CDR2 FYEKMQ, per germline (reference sequence). This CDR3 comprises 15 residues. This CDR3 reads CASTHFGQGNTEAFF. The CDR3 bases are TGTGCCAGCACCCATTTTGGACAGGGGAACACTGAAGCTTTCTTT. Based on the CDR3 plus reference TRBV13 and TRBJ1-1, the full variable domain is AAGVIQSPRHLIKEKRETATLKCYPIPRHDTVYWYQQGPGQDPQFLISFYEKMQSDKGSIPDRFSAQQFSDYHSELNMSSLELGDSALYFCASTHFGQGNTEAFFGQGTRLTVV.

V gene TRBV27 combines with J gene TRBJ2-5, with D tentatively TRBD1 (6 bases). CDR3 size: 14 residues. Germline CDR1 is MNHEY and CDR2 is SMNVEV (reference sequence). V gave up 5 bases and J gave up 5 bases, with 15 bases separating them. CDR3 nucleotide sequence: TGTGCCAGCAGTCAGGAACAGGGTCGGGAGACCCAGTACTTC. This codes for CASSQEQGRETQYF.

V is TRBV18 and J is TRBJ2-1, with unresolved D. The length of the CDR3 is 13 residues. Germline loops: CDR1 KGHSH, CDR2 LQKENI. The V and J ends lost 5 bases and 1 base respectively, with 6 bases between them. Here the CDR3 DNA reads TGTGCCAGCTCAAGAGAATCCTACAATGAGCAGTTCTTC. Translation gives CASSRESYNEQFF.

This chain links TRBV7-2 with TRBJ2-3; TRBD2 aligns across 8 bases. The CDR3 is 17 residues long. From germline, CDR1 is SGHTA and CDR2 FQGNSA. J lost 0 bases, V lost 1 base, and 6 bases had no gene match. CDR3 sequence reads: CASSLETASGSTDTQYF. The CDR3 DNA sequence: TGTGCCAGCAGCTTAGAAACCGCTAGCGGGAGCACAGATACGCAGTATTTT.

The CDR3 DNA reads TGTGCCAGCGTTATGGACAGGGGAATCATTAGCAACTATGGCTACACCTTC. This gives the protein CASVMDRGIISNYGYTF. The V call is TRBV28, the J call TRBJ1-2, with TRBD1 identical over 9 bases. The CDR3 is 17 amino acids. Germline V gives CDR1 MDHEN, CDR2 SYDVKM. V lost 8 bases to trimming and J lost 2 bases; unmatched junction nucleotides: 15.

The V and J genes are TRBV3-1 (or the pseudogene TRBV3-2) and TRBJ2-5, with no clear D. The CDR3 covers 18 residues. CDR1 is LGHDT, CDR2 YNNKEL, per germline (reference sequence). Trimming shortened V by 3 bases and J by 2 bases, and 22 bases separated the two germline ends. CDR3 protein: CASSHLRITAATQETQYF. DNA of the CDR3: TGTGCCAGCAGCCATTTACGTATAACGGCGGCTACTCAAGAGACCCAGTACTTC.

This chain links TRBV27 with TRBJ1-6, with TRBD1 matching over 8 bases. CDR1 and CDR2 (germline): MNHEY, SMNVEV (reference sequence). V was clipped by 2 bases and J by 14 bases; unmatched bases: 14. The CDR3 contains 16 residues. The CDR3 DNA is TGTGCCAGCAGTTTAATCGGTACAGGGGGACCCTTGGCCCTCCACTTT. This codes for CASSLIGTGGPLALHF.

The V and J genes are TRBV3-1 (or the pseudogene TRBV3-2) and TRBJ2-2; D not certain. Germline CDR1 LGHDT, CDR2 YNNKEL (reference sequence). This CDR3 has 15 amino acids. The germline V and J ends were trimmed by 6 bases and 5 bases, with 16 bases remaining between them. CDR3 amino acids: CASSRGPIRTGELFF. The DNA for the CDR3 is TGTGCCAGCAGTCGTGGGCCCATTAGGACCGGGGAGCTGTTTTTT.

The V call is TRBV7-6, the J call TRBJ2-7, with 9 bases fitting TRBD1. Looked up from germline, CDR1 is SGHVS and CDR2 is FNYEAQ. The V segment lost 3 bases and the J segment 3 bases; nucleotides outside the gene matches: 9. The CDR3 sequence is 16 residues long. CDR3 sequence: CASSFLYRGRYYEQYF. CDR3 nucleotide sequence: TGTGCCAGCAGCTTTCTTTACAGGGGGCGTTACTACGAGCAGTACTTC.

The genes are TRBV27 and TRBJ1-2; the match to TRBD1 covers 9 bases. Germline V gene data show CDR1 as MNHEY and CDR2 as SMNVEV (reference sequence). The ends lost 5 bases at V and 6 bases at J; junction bases unmatched: 7. The CDR3 runs to 14 residues. In DNA form, the CDR3 reads TGTGCCAGCAGTCCCCCGGGGACAGGGCATGGCTACACCTTC. Translation gives CASSPPGTGHGYTF.

The chain is built from TRBV5-1 and TRBJ2-1, with D perhaps matching TRBD2 (6 bases). V was cut by 0 bases and J by 11 bases, with 18 bases left in between. This CDR3 region has 15 residues. The V gene's germline CDR1 is SGHRS and CDR2 YFSETQ. The CDR3, as DNA: TGCGCCAGCAGCTTGGACGTTGCGGGCGGGAACCAGCAGTTCTTC. It encodes CASSLDVAGGNQQFF. The entire variable domain, with the rest obtained from reference TRBV5-1 and TRBJ2-1, is as follows: KAGVTQTPRYLIKTRGQQVTLSCSPISGHRSVSWYQQTPGQGLQFLFEYFSETQRNKGNFPGRFSGRQFSNSRSEMNVSTLELGDSALYLCASSLDVAGGNQQFFGPGTRLTVL.

The J gene is TRBJ1-2, the V gene TRBV7-8, with D perhaps TRBD1 (5 bases). This CDR3 region has 13 residues. CDR1 SGHVS and CDR2 FQNEAQ come from the germline V gene. V lost 1 base and J 4 bases, leaving 7 bases between the germline ends. CDR3 nucleotides: TGTGCCAGCAGCTTAGGCCAGGGCTATGGCTACACCTTC. It is translated as CASSLGQGYGYTF.

As regards this clone: The CDR3 end shows no conserved phenylalanine or tryptophan, and so a read error is likely. It is unclear where the CDR3 begins or ends on the DNA, so no DNA is shown, and the CDR3 is as TCRdb lists it. V and J are TRBV2 and TRBJ1-4; the D call TRBD1 from the table was never checked on the DNA. Germline V gene sequence: CDR1 SNHLY, CDR2 FYNNEI. Ends included, the CDR3 has 12 residues. The CDR3 region is CASSPEGQGAVV.

This chain uses TRBV7-2 with TRBJ1-5; D gene unclear. This CDR3 contains 14 residues. The V and J ends lost 5 bases and 3 bases respectively, with 11 bases between them. Looked up from germline, CDR1 is SGHTA and CDR2 is FQGNSA. As DNA, the CDR3 is TGTGCCAGCAGCCTGAGTGGGCCCAATCAGCCCCAGCATTTT. Translating gives CASSLSGPNQPQHF.

The chain joins TRBV12-3 or TRBV12-4 to TRBJ1-3; D ambiguous. CDR3 length: 13 residues. Trimming removed 6 bases at V and 0 bases at J, with 6 bases between. The CDR3: CASRRSSGNTIYF. The DNA of the CDR3 is TGTGCCAGCAGAAGGAGCTCTGGAAACACCATATATTTT.